A single sample gave rise to the 27 T cell receptor beta chains below, sequenced in a study of human T cells and chemical hapten exposure. TCRdb re-called the RACE reads through MiXCR, storing one row per CDR3 protein. The sample lists under 100,000 distinct CDR3 sequences, 9.5% to 14% seen once, with roughly 3.7% in the top ten. As for time point: patch test 3, about 24 weeks after DPC sensitization. Documented treatment: therapeutic diphenylcyclopropenone sensitization with weekly scalp DPC. Sample: whole blood, taken in connection with sensitization to the hapten diphenylcyclopropenone (DPC). These receptors came from a woman in her forties or fifties with alopecia areata. Some clones in this sample may be carry-over from other donors' samples.

This clonotype was detected many times. This chain uses TRBV7-6 with TRBJ2-7; no clear D. CDR3 length equals 14 residues. Germline values: CDR1 SGHVS, CDR2 FNYEAQ. V was shortened by 5 bases and J by 0 bases, with 11 bases between the two germline ends. This CDR3 reads CASSLGQRSYEQYF. CDR3 sequence (DNA): TGTGCCAGCAGCCTAGGCCAGCGCTCCTACGAGCAGTACTTC.

This clonotype was recorded a few times. The chain recombines TRBV9 with TRBJ1-1, with D possibly TRBD1 on 5 matching bases. The germline gives CDR1 SGDLS, CDR2 YYNGEE. The length of the CDR3 is 16 residues. Trimming removed 2 bases from V and 5 bases from J, with 19 bases in between. CDR3 nucleotides: TGTGCCAGCAGCGTCGGAACAGGAGGGGCCGGAACTGAAGCTTTCTTT. As protein: CASSVGTGGAGTEAFF.

This clonotype was picked up a small number of times. This chain joins TRBV7-8 and TRBJ2-5, with D hard to call. This CDR3 has 14 amino acids. Trimming pared 5 bases from V and 1 base from J, leaving 11 bases between. Germline CDR1 SGHVS, CDR2 FQNEAQ. This chain's CDR3 is CASSPNAVQETQYF. The CDR3 DNA sequence: TGTGCCAGCAGCCCAAATGCGGTCCAAGAGACCCAGTACTTC.

This clonotype was counted many times. The V and J genes are TRBV4-3 and TRBJ2-3; D unresolved. The V gene's germline CDR1 is LGHNA and CDR2 YSLEER. With 0 bases removed from V and 0 bases from J, the gap between germline ends came to 4 bases. CDR3 length equals 14 residues. The CDR3 nucleotides are TGCGCCAGCAGCCAAGAAGGGAGCACAGATACGCAGTATTTT. It is translated as CASSQEGSTDTQYF.

This clonotype was counted many times. The chain recombines TRBV20-1 with TRBJ2-7; D not resolved. The CDR3 is 11 residues long. Trimming took 1 base from V and 7 from J, leaving 8 bases between them. Germline CDR1 is DFQATT and CDR2 is SNEGSKA (reference sequence). CDR3: CSARGDFEQYF. Here the CDR3 DNA reads TGCAGTGCTAGAGGGGATTTTGAGCAGTACTTC.

This clonotype was found many times. V is TRBV24-1 and J is TRBJ2-1; unclear D gene. CDR3 length: 12 amino acids. V lost 4 bases and J lost 8, with 8 bases in between. Germline values: CDR1 KGHDR, CDR2 SFDVKD. CDR3 DNA sequence: TGTGCCACCAGTGACCTAACGGATGAGCAGTTCTTC. Translating gives CATSDLTDEQFF.

This clonotype was picked up many times. The chain carries TRBV24-1 and TRBJ2-2; 7 bases map to TRBD2. V dropped 4 bases and J dropped 5; count of bases not matched to a gene: 0. This CDR3 has 13 amino acids. Germline values: CDR1 KGHDR, CDR2 SFDVKD. CDR3 nucleotides: TGTGCCACCAGTGACGGGGGGACCGGGGAGCTGTTTTTT. It codes for CATSDGGTGELFF.

The J gene is TRBJ2-3, the V gene TRBV9; D unclear. The CDR3 loop spans 14 amino acids. With 2 bases removed from V and 0 bases from J, the gap between germline ends came to 7 bases. Germline V gene lookup returns CDR1 SGDLS and CDR2 YYNGEE. CDR3 region: CASSVTTSTDTQYF. The CDR3 DNA reads as TGTGCCAGCAGCGTGACCACTAGCACAGATACGCAGTATTTT.

There are many counts of this clonotype. This chain joins TRBV4-2 and TRBJ1-1; maybe TRBD1 (6 bases). The CDR3 totals 18 residues. Trimming removed 0 bases from V and 3 bases from J, with 20 bases in between. CDR1 is LGHNA and CDR2 is YNFKEQ in the germline V gene. The DNA of the CDR3 is TGTGCCAGCAGCCAAGACTTCGCCCAGGGGTCTTTGGACACTGAAGCTTTCTTT. It yields the protein CASSQDFAQGSLDTEAFF.

This clonotype was counted ten times or more. The chain couples TRBV7-6 to TRBJ2-5, with D perhaps TRBD2 (5 bases). V was trimmed by 6 bases and J by 4 bases, leaving 9 bases between them. The germline V gene encodes CDR1 SGHVS and CDR2 FNYEAQ. The CDR3 has 12 amino acids. The CDR3 here is CASSKAAETQYF. The CDR3 nucleotides read TGTGCCAGCAGTAAAGCGGCAGAGACCCAGTACTTC.

In nucleotides, the CDR3 is TGCAGTGCTAGTGCTGGAGGGACGGTGGTGAGGGAGCAGTACTTC. Protein: CSASAGGTVVREQYF. The chain recombines TRBV20-1 with TRBJ2-7, with a weak D call TRBD2 (6 bases). The CDR3 has 15 residues. The V and J ends lost 3 bases and 7 bases respectively, with 22 bases between them. Germline V gives CDR1 DFQATT, CDR2 SNEGSKA (reference sequence).

This clonotype was picked up many times. The chain links TRBV12-3 or TRBV12-4 to TRBJ1-5; no definite D call. CDR3 length equals 15 residues. The V and J ends lost 7 bases and 0 bases respectively, with 13 bases between them. The CDR3 loop reads CASTLGPYSNQPQHF. In nucleotides, the CDR3 is TGTGCCAGCACCCTTGGACCTTATAGCAATCAGCCCCAGCATTTT.

This clonotype has a count of ten or more. This CDR3 is CATSRDQGSGNTIYF. CDR3 in DNA: TGTGCCACCAGCAGAGATCAGGGATCTGGAAACACCATATATTTT. V is TRBV15 and J is TRBJ1-3; D perhaps matches TRBD1 (5 bases). The CDR3 loop spans 15 amino acids. V was cut by 0 bases and J by 1 base, with 7 bases left in between. CDR1 is LNHNV and CDR2 is YYDKDF in the germline V gene (reference sequence).

This clonotype was recorded many times. J is TRBJ1-2 and V is TRBV10-3; a weak D match, TRBD1 (6 bases). The germline gives CDR1 ENHRY, CDR2 SYGVKD. The CDR3 consists of 15 residues. V was pared by 8 bases and J by 1 base, with 17 bases between. The CDR3 region is CAIGTRERINYGYTF. Here the CDR3 DNA reads TGTGCCATCGGGACAAGGGAGAGGATTAACTATGGCTACACCTTC.

This clonotype was observed a few times. V usage is TRBV20-1 and J usage is TRBJ2-3, with no clear D. Germline V lookup: CDR1 DFQATT, CDR2 SNEGSKA (reference sequence). The CDR3 spans 12 residues. V lost 3 bases to trimming and J lost 0 bases, with 4 bases between them. CDR3 amino acids: CSASGSTDTQYF. CDR3 nucleotide sequence: TGCAGTGCTAGCGGGAGCACAGATACGCAGTATTTT.

This clonotype was counted only a few times. The gene calls are TRBV14 and TRBJ1-1, with D tentatively TRBD1 (5 bases). Trimming removed 4 bases from V and 5 bases from J, with 11 bases in between. CDR1 and CDR2 from the germline V gene are SGHDN and FVKESK. The CDR3 totals 13 residues. The CDR3 DNA reads as TGTGCCAGCAGCCCTGGACACGGGACTGAAGCTTTCTTT. Its translation: CASSPGHGTEAFF.

This clonotype has at least ten counts. The chain carries TRBV7-3 and TRBJ2-2; 8 bases are shared with TRBD2. Germline CDR1 and CDR2: SGHTA and FQGTGA. This CDR3 region has 14 residues. J was trimmed by 7 bases and V by 5 bases; bases with no gene match: 6. This chain's CDR3 is CASSREGRGGELFF. In DNA form, the CDR3 reads TGTGCCAGCAGCCGGGAGGGAAGAGGCGGGGAGCTGTTTTTT.

This chain joins TRBV6-5 and TRBJ2-1, with D uncertain. V dropped 0 bases and J dropped 6 bases, with 18 bases sitting between them. Germline lookup yields CDR1 MNHEY and CDR2 SVGAGI. This CDR3 spans 17 amino acids. CDR3 loop: CASSYSGSTFGRNEQFF. CDR3 bases: TGTGCCAGCAGTTACTCGGGCTCCACCTTCGGGCGCAATGAGCAGTTCTTC.

CDR3 sequence (DNA): TGCAGTGCTAGAAACAGACGCTCCTACAATGAGCAGTTCTTC. Translating gives CSARNRRSYNEQFF. This rearrangement joins TRBV20-1 to TRBJ2-1; no firm D call. The CDR3 is 14 amino acids. Trimming left V 2 bases short and J 0 bases short, with 8 bases between. CDR1 DFQATT and CDR2 SNEGSKA come from the germline V gene (reference sequence).

This clonotype was observed many times. The rearrangement links TRBV10-3 to TRBJ2-1; 9 nucleotides line up with TRBD2. V lost 4 bases and J lost 4; bases outside the gene matches: 2. This CDR3 has 14 amino acids. Germline lookup yields CDR1 ENHRY and CDR2 SYGVKD. As DNA, the CDR3 is TGTGCCATCAGTGGACTAGCGGCATACAATGAGCAGTTCTTC. Its protein is CAISGLAAYNEQFF.

This clonotype was observed at least ten times. The rearrangement uses TRBV24-1 and TRBJ1-5; D gene uncertain. The CDR3 has 12 residues. The germline V and J ends were trimmed by 3 bases and 9 bases, with 8 bases remaining between them. From germline, CDR1 is KGHDR and CDR2 SFDVKD. The CDR3 region has the DNA TGTGCCACCAGTGATCCTGCCGGGCCCCAGCATTTT. Protein sequence: CATSDPAGPQHF.

This clonotype was observed at least ten times. This rearrangement joins TRBV4-2 to TRBJ2-1; D is ambiguous. V lost 0 bases and J 4 bases, leaving 10 bases between the germline ends. The CDR3 has 15 amino acids. Germline V lookup: CDR1 LGHNA, CDR2 YNFKEQ. CDR3 residues: CASSQDLDWYNEQFF. CDR3 coding DNA: TGTGCCAGCAGCCAAGATCTCGACTGGTACAATGAGCAGTTCTTC.

The table lists this clonotype with many counts. The chain couples TRBV9 to TRBJ2-3; D is uncertain. Trimming left V 0 bases short and J 4 bases short, with 9 bases between. Germline-derived CDR1 and CDR2 are SGDLS and YYNGEE. This CDR3 is 14 amino acids long. This CDR3 is CASSVEGYPDTQYF. CDR3 sequence (DNA): TGTGCCAGCAGCGTAGAAGGGTATCCAGATACGCAGTATTTT.

The genes are TRBV27 and TRBJ2-1; D is uncertain. The V end lost 4 bases, the J end lost 2 bases, and 12 bases lay between the germline ends. Germline assignment: CDR1 MNHEY and CDR2 SMNVEV (reference sequence). This CDR3 spans 15 amino acids. This CDR3 is CASSCSRATYNEQFF. CDR3 in DNA: TGTGCCAGCAGTTGCTCTAGGGCCACCTACAATGAGCAGTTCTTC.

This clonotype has a handful of counts. This chain links TRBV10-3 with TRBJ2-1, with D unclear. The germline gives CDR1 ENHRY, CDR2 SYGVKD. V lost 6 bases to trimming and J lost 0 bases, with 12 bases between them. This CDR3 is built from 15 residues. CDR3 residues: CAISPKTSSYNEQFF. CDR3 DNA sequence: TGTGCCATCAGCCCTAAGACGAGCTCCTACAATGAGCAGTTCTTC.

The V gene is TRBV7-9, the J gene TRBJ2-1, with a tentative D call TRBD1 (6 bases). The CDR3 loop spans 16 amino acids. V was pared by 4 bases and J by 5 bases, with 18 bases between. Germline assignment: CDR1 SEHNR and CDR2 FQNEAQ (reference sequence). CDR3 sequence (DNA): TGTGCCAGCAGCTGGTTACAGGGAAAACAAGACAATGAGCAGTTCTTC. This encodes CASSWLQGKQDNEQFF.

This clonotype was counted at least ten times. The CDR3 DNA follows: TGTGCCAGCAGTCCGGGACATCAGCCCCAGCATTTT. It codes for CASSPGHQPQHF. The rearrangement joins TRBV6-2 or TRBV6-3 to TRBJ1-5, with D possibly matching TRBD1 (5 bases). V was trimmed by 5 bases and J by 5 bases, leaving 7 bases between them. The CDR3 spans 12 residues. Germline V gives CDR1 MNHEY, CDR2 SVGEGT.